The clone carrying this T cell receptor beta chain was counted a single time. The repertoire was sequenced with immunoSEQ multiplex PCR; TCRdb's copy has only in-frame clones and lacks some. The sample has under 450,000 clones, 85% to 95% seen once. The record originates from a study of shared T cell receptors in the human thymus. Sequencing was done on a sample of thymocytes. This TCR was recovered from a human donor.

The CDR3 loop is CASSLAPLSSYNEQFF. In DNA form, the CDR3 reads TGTGCCAGCAGCCTTGCCCCCTTGAGCTCCTACAATGAGCAGTTCTTC. The J gene is TRBJ2-1, the V gene TRBV7-6; D is uncertain. This CDR3 has 16 residues. Germline V gene sequence: CDR1 SGHVS, CDR2 FNYEAQ. Deletions cut 5 bases from V and 0 bases from J, with 14 bases between.